A selection of T cell receptor beta chains follows, all from one sample in a study of blood T cell repertoires in COVID-19. Method: immunoSEQ multiplex PCR; TCRdb's copy keeps in-frame clones and lacks some. This repertoire shows 85,000 to 100,000 clones, 90% found once; its top ten account for 1.7%. Input material: peripheral blood. These TCRs come from a man aged 55 to 69 with acute or convalescent COVID-19. The CDR3 runs from the conserved cysteine through the conserved F or W. D genes are given only for firm matches. The listing skips clone size in some rows; elsewhere it reads once, few, many or a size class.

TRBV18	-	-	TRBJ1-1	TGTGCCAGCTCACCAGAGGTCTTGAACACTGAAGCTTTCTTT	CASSPEVLNTEAFF
TRBV5-1	TRBD1	-	TRBJ2-2	TGCGCCAGCAGCTCCCAGGGACAGACGAACACCGGGGAGCTGTTTTTT	CASSSQGQTNTGELFF
TRBV29-1	-	-	TRBJ2-5	TGCAGCGTTGTAGGTGGCGGTGGCACCCAAGAGACCCAGTACTTC	CSVVGGGGTQETQYF
TRBV19	-	-	TRBJ2-2	TGTGCCAGTAGAACTACAGGGTCTCCCGGGGAGCTGTTTTTT	CASRTTGSPGELFF
TRBV11-2	TRBD1	-	TRBJ1-4	TGTGCCAGCAGCTCGAGACAGGGGGCCCTTAATGAAAAACTGTTTTTT	CASSSRQGALNEKLFF
TRBV19	-	-	TRBJ1-2	TGTGCCAGTAGTAGGGGGCAGTTCTATGGCTACACCTTC	CASSRGQFYGYTF
TRBV18	-	-	TRBJ2-5	TGTGCCAGCTCTTCGGTCATACAAGAGACCCAGTACTTC	CASSSVIQETQYF
TRBV6-1	-	-	TRBJ1-5	TGTGCCAGCAGTGAAGCCGTGCGGAATCAGCCCCAGCATTTT	CASSEAVRNQPQHF
TRBV3-1/TRBV3-2	TRBD1	-	TRBJ2-3	TGTGCCAGCAGCCCGAATTCGGACAGGGGGTTGGGAGATACGCAGTATTTT	CASSPNSDRGLGDTQYF
TRBV5-8	-	once	TRBJ2-7	TGTGCCAGCAGCTTGGTCGGGGACTCCTACGAGCAGTACTTC	CASSLVGDSYEQYF
TRBV6-2/TRBV6-3	-	-	TRBJ2-5	TGTGCCAGCAGTCCGGGGAGTCAAGAGACCCAGTACTTC	CASSPGSQETQYF
TRBV5-1	TRBD1	-	TRBJ1-4	TGCGCCAGCAGCTGGGGGACAGGGCTGGATGAAAAACTGTTTTTT	CASSWGTGLDEKLFF
TRBV5-1	-	once	TRBJ1-4	TGCGCCAGCAGCTTGGGAGGAGCTGATGAAAAACTGTTTTTT	CASSLGGADEKLFF
TRBV19	-	-	TRBJ1-5	TGTGCCAGTAGCACTCGGCAGGGGATCTATCAGCCCCAGCATTTT	CASSTRQGIYQPQHF
TRBV5-6	-	-	TRBJ1-5	TGTGCCAGCAGCTCTCGCGGATTTTCCAATCAGCCCCAGCATTTT	CASSSRGFSNQPQHF
TRBV20-1	-	-	TRBJ2-1	TGCAGTGCTAGAGATCAGTTTGAGCAGTTCTTC	CSARDQFEQFF